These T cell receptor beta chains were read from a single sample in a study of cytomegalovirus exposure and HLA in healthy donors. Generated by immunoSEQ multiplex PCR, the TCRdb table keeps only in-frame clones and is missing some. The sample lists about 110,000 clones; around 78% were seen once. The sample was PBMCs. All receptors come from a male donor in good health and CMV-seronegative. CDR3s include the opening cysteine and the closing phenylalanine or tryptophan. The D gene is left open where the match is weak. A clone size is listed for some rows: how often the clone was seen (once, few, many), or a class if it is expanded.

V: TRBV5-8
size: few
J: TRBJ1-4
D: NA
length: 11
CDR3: CASSLRGRVFF
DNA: TGTGCCAGCAGCTTAAGGGGTCGGGTGTTTTTT

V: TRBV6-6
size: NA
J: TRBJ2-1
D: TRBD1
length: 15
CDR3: CASSSQGASYNEQFF
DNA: TGTGCCAGCAGTTCCCAGGGGGCATCCTACAATGAGCAGTTCTTC

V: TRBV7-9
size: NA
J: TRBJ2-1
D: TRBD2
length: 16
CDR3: CASSIRTSGRALEQFF
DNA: TGTGCCAGCAGCATCCGGACTAGCGGGAGGGCTTTGGAGCAGTTCTTC

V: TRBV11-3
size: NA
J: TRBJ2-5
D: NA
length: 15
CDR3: CASSRYNQPGETQYF
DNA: TGTGCCAGCAGCCGCTATAACCAGCCGGGAGAGACCCAGTACTTC

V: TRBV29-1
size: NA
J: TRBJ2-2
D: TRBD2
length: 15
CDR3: CSVDGGAAGPGELFF
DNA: TGCAGCGTTGACGGGGGAGCAGCGGGACCCGGGGAGCTGTTTTTT

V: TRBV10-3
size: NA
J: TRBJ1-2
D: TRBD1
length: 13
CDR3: CAISEDRDYGYTF
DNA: TGTGCCATCAGTGAAGACAGGGATTATGGCTACACCTTC

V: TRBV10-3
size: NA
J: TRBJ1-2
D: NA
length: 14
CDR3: CAISSSVAIYGYTF
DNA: TGTGCCATCAGTTCATCGGTAGCCATCTATGGCTACACCTTC

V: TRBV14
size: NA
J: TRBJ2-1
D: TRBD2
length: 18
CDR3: CASSQWTSGRGSYNEQFF
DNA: TGTGCCAGCAGCCAATGGACTAGCGGGAGAGGGTCCTACAATGAGCAGTTCTTC

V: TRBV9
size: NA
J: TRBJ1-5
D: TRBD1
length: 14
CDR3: CASSAGTGFVPQHF
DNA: TGTGCCAGCAGCGCCGGGACAGGGTTCGTACCCCAGCATTTT

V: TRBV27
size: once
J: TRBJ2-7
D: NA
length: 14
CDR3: CASSAGQRTYEQYF
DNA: TGTGCCAGCAGTGCGGGACAGAGAACCTACGAGCAGTACTTC

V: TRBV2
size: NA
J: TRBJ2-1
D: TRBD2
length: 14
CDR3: CASSGTSGLNEQFF
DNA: TGTGCCAGCAGTGGGACTAGCGGGCTAAATGAGCAGTTCTTC